A single T cell receptor beta chain is shown here with its context. This sample was taken from a study of blood T cell repertoires in COVID-19. CDR3 length equals 14 residues. V was pared by 6 bases and J by 3 bases, with 3 bases of the junction left unmatched. CDR1 MNHEY and CDR2 SVGEGT come from the germline V gene. As originally analysed: The assay estimated nucleated cells by amplifying reference gene primers. Profiling relied on immunoSEQ multiplex PCR, and the TCRdb table lists in-frame clones only, not all of them. The DNA gave D and trimming, while V, J and clone size come from that table. The profile covers about 310,000 clones, with about 90% appearing a single time and roughly 1% taken by the ten largest. Seattle patients were enrolled during active infection and followed longitudinally.

The TCR originated in a woman aged 40 to 49 with COVID-19, enrolled during active disease. Sequencing was done on a sample of peripheral blood. This chain links TRBV6-2 or TRBV6-3 with TRBJ2-1; 9 nucleotides match TRBD2. The CDR3 bases are TGTGCCAGCAGCTGGACTAGCGTCTACAATGAGCAGTTCTTC. Protein: CASSWTSVYNEQFF.